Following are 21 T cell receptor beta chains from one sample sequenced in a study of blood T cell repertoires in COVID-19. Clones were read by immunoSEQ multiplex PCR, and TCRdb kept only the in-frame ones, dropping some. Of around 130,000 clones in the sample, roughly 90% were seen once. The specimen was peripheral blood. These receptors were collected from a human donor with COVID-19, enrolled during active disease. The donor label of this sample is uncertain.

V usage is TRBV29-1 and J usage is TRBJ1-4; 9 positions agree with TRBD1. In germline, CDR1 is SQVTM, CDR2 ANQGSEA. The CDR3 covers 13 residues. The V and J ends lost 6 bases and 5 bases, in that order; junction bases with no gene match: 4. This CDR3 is CSVGGQGNEKLFF. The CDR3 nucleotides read TGCAGCGTGGGAGGACAGGGGAATGAAAAACTGTTTTTT.

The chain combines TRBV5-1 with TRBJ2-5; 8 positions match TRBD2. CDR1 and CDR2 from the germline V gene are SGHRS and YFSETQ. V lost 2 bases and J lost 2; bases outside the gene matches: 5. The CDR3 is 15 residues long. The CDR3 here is CASSFRGGPQETQYF. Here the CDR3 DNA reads TGCGCCAGCAGCTTCCGCGGGGGGCCACAAGAGACCCAGTACTTC.

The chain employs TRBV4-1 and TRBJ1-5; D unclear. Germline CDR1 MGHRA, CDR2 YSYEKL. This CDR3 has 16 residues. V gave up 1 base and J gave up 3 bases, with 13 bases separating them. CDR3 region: CASSQVRGEANQPQHF. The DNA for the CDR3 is TGCGCCAGCAGCCAAGTGCGGGGAGAAGCCAATCAGCCCCAGCATTTT.

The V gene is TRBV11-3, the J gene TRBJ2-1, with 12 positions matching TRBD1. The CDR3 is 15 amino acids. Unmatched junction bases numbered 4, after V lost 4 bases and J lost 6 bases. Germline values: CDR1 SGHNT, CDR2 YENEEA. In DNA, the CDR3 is TGTGCCAGCAGCTCGGGACAGGGGGCGCGCAATGAGCAGTTCTTC. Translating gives CASSSGQGARNEQFF.

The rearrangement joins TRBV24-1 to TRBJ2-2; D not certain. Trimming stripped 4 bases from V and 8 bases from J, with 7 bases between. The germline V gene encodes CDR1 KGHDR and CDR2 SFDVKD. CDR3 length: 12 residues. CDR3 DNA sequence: TGTGCCACCAGTGACTCGACTGGGGAGCTGTTTTTT. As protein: CATSDSTGELFF.

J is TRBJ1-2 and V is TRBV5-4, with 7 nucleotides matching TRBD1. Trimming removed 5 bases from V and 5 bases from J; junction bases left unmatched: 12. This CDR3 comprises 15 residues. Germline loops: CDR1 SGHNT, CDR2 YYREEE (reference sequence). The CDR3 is CASSYPLGGSYGYTF. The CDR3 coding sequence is TGTGCCAGCAGTTATCCCCTAGGGGGCTCGTATGGCTACACCTTC. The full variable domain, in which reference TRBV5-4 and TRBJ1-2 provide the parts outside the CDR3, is ETGVTQSPTHLIKTRGQQVTLRCSSQSGHNTVSWYQQALGQGPQFIFQYYREEENGRGNFPPRFSGLQFPNYSSELNVNALELDDSALYLCASSYPLGGSYGYTFGSGTRLTVV.

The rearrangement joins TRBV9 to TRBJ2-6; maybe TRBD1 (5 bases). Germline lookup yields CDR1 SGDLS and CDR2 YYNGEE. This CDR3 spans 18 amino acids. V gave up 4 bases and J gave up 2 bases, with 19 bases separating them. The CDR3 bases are TGTGCCAGCAGCACCAACCCCAGGGCCTTAGCTGGGGCCAACGTCCTGACTTTC. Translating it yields CASSTNPRALAGANVLTF.

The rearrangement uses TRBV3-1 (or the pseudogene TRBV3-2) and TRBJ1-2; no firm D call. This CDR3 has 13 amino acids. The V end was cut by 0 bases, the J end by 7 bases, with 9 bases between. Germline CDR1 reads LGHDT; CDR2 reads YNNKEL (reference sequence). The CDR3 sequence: CASSQDSFVGYTF. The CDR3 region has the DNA TGTGCCAGCAGCCAAGATAGTTTTGTTGGCTACACCTTC.

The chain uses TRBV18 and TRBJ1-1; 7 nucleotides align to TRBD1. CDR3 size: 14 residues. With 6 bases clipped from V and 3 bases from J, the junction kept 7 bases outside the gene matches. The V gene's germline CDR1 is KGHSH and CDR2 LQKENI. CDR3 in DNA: TGTGCCAGCTCCATTCGAGGGGGCGACACTGAAGCTTTCTTT. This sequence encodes CASSIRGGDTEAFF.

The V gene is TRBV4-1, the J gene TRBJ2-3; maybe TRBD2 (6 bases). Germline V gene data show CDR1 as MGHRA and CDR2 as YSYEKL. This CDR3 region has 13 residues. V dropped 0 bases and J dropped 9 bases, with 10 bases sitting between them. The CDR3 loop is CASSQEEGRTQYF. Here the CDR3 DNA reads TGCGCCAGCAGCCAAGAGGAGGGGAGGACGCAGTATTTT.

As DNA, the CDR3 is TGTGCCAGCAGCTTGCCGGGCCCGGGGGACGATGGCTACACCTTC. Its translation: CASSLPGPGDDGYTF. The rearrangement joins TRBV5-4 to TRBJ1-2; possible D gene TRBD1, 5 bases. Trimming left V 1 base short and J 6 bases short, with 16 bases between. The CDR3 extends over 15 amino acids. CDR1 and CDR2 (germline): SGHNT, YYREEE (reference sequence).

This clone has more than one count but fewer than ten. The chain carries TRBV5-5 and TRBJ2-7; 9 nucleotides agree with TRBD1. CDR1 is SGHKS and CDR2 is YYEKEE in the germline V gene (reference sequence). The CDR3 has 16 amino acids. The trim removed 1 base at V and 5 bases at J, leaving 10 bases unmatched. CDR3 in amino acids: CASSLPQGAGLDEQYF. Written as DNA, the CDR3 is TGTGCCAGCAGCTTGCCACAGGGGGCAGGTCTTGACGAGCAGTACTTC.

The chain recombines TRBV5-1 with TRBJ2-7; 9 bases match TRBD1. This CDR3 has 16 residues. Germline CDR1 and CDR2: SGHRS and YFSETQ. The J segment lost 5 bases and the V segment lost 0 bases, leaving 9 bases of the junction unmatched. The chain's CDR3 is CASSLGAYRGLDEQYF. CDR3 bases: TGCGCCAGCAGCTTGGGGGCCTACAGGGGGCTAGACGAGCAGTACTTC.

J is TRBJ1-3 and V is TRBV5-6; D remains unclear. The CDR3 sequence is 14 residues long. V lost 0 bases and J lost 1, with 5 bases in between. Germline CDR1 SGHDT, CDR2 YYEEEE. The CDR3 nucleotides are TGTGCCAGCAGCTTGGGCGAATCTGGAAACACCATATATTTT. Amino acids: CASSLGESGNTIYF. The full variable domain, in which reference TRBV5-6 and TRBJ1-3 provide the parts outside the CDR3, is DAGVTQSPTHLIKTRGQQVTLRCSPKSGHDTVSWYQQALGQGPQFIFQYYEEEERQRGNFPDRFSGHQFPNYSSELNVNALLLGDSALYLCASSLGESGNTIYFGEGSWLTVV.

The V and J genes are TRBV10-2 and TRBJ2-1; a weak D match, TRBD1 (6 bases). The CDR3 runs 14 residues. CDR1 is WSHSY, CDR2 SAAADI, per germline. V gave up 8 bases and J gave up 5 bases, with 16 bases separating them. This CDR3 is CASLITGRDNEQFF. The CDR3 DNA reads TGCGCCAGCCTAATCACAGGGAGAGACAATGAGCAGTTCTTC.

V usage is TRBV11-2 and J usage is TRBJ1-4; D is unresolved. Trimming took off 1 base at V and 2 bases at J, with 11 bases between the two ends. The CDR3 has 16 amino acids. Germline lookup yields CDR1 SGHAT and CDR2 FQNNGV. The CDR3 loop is CASSLGLGATNEKLFF. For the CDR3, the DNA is TGTGCCAGCAGCTTAGGTTTAGGAGCGACTAATGAAAAACTGTTTTTT.

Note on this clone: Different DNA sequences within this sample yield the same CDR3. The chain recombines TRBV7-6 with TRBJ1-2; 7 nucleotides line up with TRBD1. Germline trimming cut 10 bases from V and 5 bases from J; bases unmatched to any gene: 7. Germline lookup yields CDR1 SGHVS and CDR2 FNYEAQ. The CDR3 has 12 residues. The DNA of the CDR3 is TGTGCCACCGACAGGGTACGGTATGGCTACACCTTC. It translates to CATDRVRYGYTF.

CDR3 in amino acids: CASSSVRWNEKLFF. As DNA, the CDR3 is TGTGCCAGCAGTTCAGTCAGGTGGAATGAAAAACTGTTTTTT. The chain is built from TRBV6-6 and TRBJ1-4, with D unclear. Germline values: CDR1 MNHNY, CDR2 SVGAGI (reference sequence). Trimming removed 4 bases at V and 5 bases at J, with 11 bases between. The CDR3 sequence is 14 residues long.

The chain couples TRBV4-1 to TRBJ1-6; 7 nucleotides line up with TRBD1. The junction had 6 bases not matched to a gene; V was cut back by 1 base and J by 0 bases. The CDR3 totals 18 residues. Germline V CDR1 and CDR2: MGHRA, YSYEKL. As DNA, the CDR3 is TGCGCCAGCAGCCAAGGACAGGGTCCGGGCTCCTATAATTCACCCCTCCACTTT. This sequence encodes CASSQGQGPGSYNSPLHF.

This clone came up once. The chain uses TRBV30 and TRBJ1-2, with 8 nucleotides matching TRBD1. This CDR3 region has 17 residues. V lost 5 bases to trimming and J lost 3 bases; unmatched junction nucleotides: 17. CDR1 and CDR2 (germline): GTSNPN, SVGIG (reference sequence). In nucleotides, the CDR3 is TGTGCCTGGTCTCAGGGGGCGAAAACTCGGCGGTACTATGGCTACACCTTC. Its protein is CAWSQGAKTRRYYGYTF. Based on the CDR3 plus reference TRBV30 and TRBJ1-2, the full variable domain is SQTIHQWPATLVQPVGSPLSLECTVEGTSNPNLYWYRQAAGRGLQLLFYSVGIGQISSEVPQNLSASRPQDRQFILSSKKLLLSDSGFYLCAWSQGAKTRRYYGYTFGSGTRLTVV.

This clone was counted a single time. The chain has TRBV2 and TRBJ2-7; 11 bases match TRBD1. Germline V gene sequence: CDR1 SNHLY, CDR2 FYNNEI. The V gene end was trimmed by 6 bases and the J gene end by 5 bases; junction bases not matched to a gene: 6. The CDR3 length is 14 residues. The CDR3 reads CASRWTGGIDEQYF. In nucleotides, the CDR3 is TGTGCCAGCAGATGGACAGGGGGCATTGACGAGCAGTACTTC. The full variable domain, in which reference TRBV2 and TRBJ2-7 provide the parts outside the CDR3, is EPEVTQTPSHQVTQMGQEVILRCVPISNHLYFYWYRQILGQKVEFLVSFYNNEISEKSEIFDDQFSVERPDGSNFTLKIRSTKLEDSAMYFCASRWTGGIDEQYFGPGTRLTVT.